Presented here are 27 T cell receptor beta chains from one specimen sequenced in a study of T-cell memory formation after mild COVID-19. TCRdb reprocessed the 5' RACE reads via MiXCR and lists one record per CDR3 protein. The profile shows 100,000 or so distinct CDR3 sequences, approximately 10% of them singletons. Sequenced material: PBMCs or a T cell subset sorted from them (not recorded which). All receptors come from a man aged 18 to 35 who had mild COVID-19 (a few samples of this study predate the infection). Cell type and time point are not known.

This clonotype was picked up a small number of times. The rearrangement joins TRBV4-1 to TRBJ2-7; tentative D call: TRBD1 (5 bases). The V end lost 0 bases, the J end lost 3 bases, and 9 bases lay between the germline ends. Germline CDR1 is MGHRA and CDR2 is YSYEKL. The CDR3 has 14 residues. The CDR3 protein is CASSQEGRIYEQYF. Here the CDR3 DNA reads TGCGCCAGCAGCCAAGAGGGGCGAATCTACGAGCAGTACTTC.

A few counts support this clonotype. The chain recombines TRBV6-2 or TRBV6-3 with TRBJ1-1; D gene uncertain. Germline CDR1 MNHEY, CDR2 SVGEGT. This CDR3 is built from 15 residues. Trimming left V 2 bases short and J 5 bases short, with 15 bases between. The CDR3 sequence: CASSYSGSGQTEAFF. The CDR3 DNA follows: TGTGCCAGCAGTTACAGTGGGAGCGGGCAGACTGAAGCTTTCTTT.

This clonotype showed up just a few times. The chain is built from TRBV10-3 and TRBJ1-1; TRBD1 is a possible D gene (6 bases). Per the germline V gene, CDR1 is ENHRY and CDR2 is SYGVKD. The germline V and J ends were trimmed by 10 bases and 4 bases, with 16 bases remaining between them. The length of the CDR3 is 13 residues. The CDR3 region has the DNA TGTGCCACCGGACGAGACAGGAGCACTGAAGCTTTCTTT. Amino acids: CATGRDRSTEAFF.

This clonotype was counted between two and nine times. The chain carries TRBV12-3 or TRBV12-4 and TRBJ1-1, with 10 bases matching TRBD1. CDR3 length: 14 residues. After removal of 5 bases from V and 4 bases from J, the junction contained 4 bases not matched to a gene. CDR3 amino acids: CASSVTGGGTEAFF. The CDR3 DNA is TGTGCCAGCAGTGTGACAGGGGGCGGCACTGAAGCTTTCTTT.

This clonotype occurred a few times. This chain connects TRBV6-5 to TRBJ1-2; a weak D match, TRBD1 (5 bases). Between the trimmed V and J ends, which lost 4 bases and 5 bases, there was a span of 8 bases. This CDR3 is built from 12 residues. Germline-derived CDR1 and CDR2 are MNHEY and SVGAGI. Written as DNA, the CDR3 is TGTGCCAGCAGTTCGACAGCGTATGGCTACACCTTC. Its protein product is CASSSTAYGYTF.

This clonotype was counted ten times or more. V is TRBV12-3 or TRBV12-4 and J is TRBJ2-7; D gene ambiguous. The CDR3 loop spans 13 amino acids. Trimming took off 6 bases at V and 2 bases at J, with 11 bases between the two ends. CDR3 protein: CASSRGTAYEQYF. For the CDR3, the DNA is TGTGCCAGCAGCCGAGGTACGGCCTACGAGCAGTACTTC.

This clonotype occurred many times. The chain is built from TRBV29-1 and TRBJ2-3, with D possibly TRBD1 on 6 matching bases. CDR3 length: 14 amino acids. Trimming removed 1 base at V and 11 bases at J, with 19 bases between. Germline V gene sequence: CDR1 SQVTM, CDR2 ANQGSEA. The CDR3 nucleotides are TGCAGCGTTGAAGCGTCTGGGGGCTTCGTAGGGCAGTATTTT. The encoded protein is CSVEASGGFVGQYF.

This rearrangement joins TRBV6-2 or TRBV6-3 to TRBJ2-5; the D gene is possibly TRBD1 (6 bases). The CDR3 spans 14 residues. The germline V gene encodes CDR1 MNHEY and CDR2 SVGEGT. V shed 4 bases and J shed 3 bases, with 12 bases lying between them. CDR3 sequence: CASSFGTWKETQYF. CDR3 nucleotide sequence: TGTGCCAGCAGTTTCGGGACATGGAAAGAGACCCAGTACTTC.

The table lists this clonotype with many counts. The rearrangement joins TRBV4-3 to TRBJ2-1, with a possible D match to TRBD1 (5 bases). The V gene lost 3 bases and the J gene lost 2 bases, with 14 bases spanning the gap. The CDR3 is 16 amino acids. Germline CDR1 reads LGHNA; CDR2 reads YSLEER. CDR3 loop: CASSQTPQGTYNEQFF. Written as DNA, the CDR3 is TGCGCCAGCAGCCAGACCCCGCAGGGTACCTACAATGAGCAGTTCTTC.

There are a few counts of this clonotype. The chain links TRBV20-1 to TRBJ2-3; 9 positions agree with TRBD1. After removal of 5 bases from V and 0 bases from J, the junction contained 18 bases not matched to a gene. The CDR3 consists of 19 residues. Germline V lookup: CDR1 DFQATT, CDR2 SNEGSKA (reference sequence). The chain's CDR3 is CSAPGQGEILRSSTDTQYF. CDR3 sequence (DNA): TGCAGTGCTCCGGGACAGGGCGAGATCCTGCGATCTAGCACAGATACGCAGTATTTT.

This chain joins TRBV2 and TRBJ1-4, with unresolved D. The CDR3 has 14 amino acids. Germline V gene sequence: CDR1 SNHLY, CDR2 FYNNEI. V lost 9 bases, J lost 1 base, and 12 bases lay in between. In nucleotides, the CDR3 is TGTGCCAGTCGGTGGAGCGAAACTAATGAAAAACTGTTTTTT. Translating gives CASRWSETNEKLFF.

This clonotype has only a few counts. The V and J genes are TRBV7-6 and TRBJ2-2, with TRBD1 matching 8 bases. The CDR3 totals 17 residues. With V trimmed by 3 bases and J by 3 bases, 9 bases remained unmatched. Germline V gives CDR1 SGHVS, CDR2 FNYEAQ. The DNA of the CDR3 is TGTGCCAGCAGCTTGACTACAGGGGGAGTATACACCGGGGAGCTGTTTTTT. This translates into CASSLTTGGVYTGELFF.

In its sample, this clonotype was seen many times. V and J are TRBV6-6 and TRBJ2-1, with 10 bases aligning to TRBD2. CDR3 length: 14 residues. Germline V gene lookup returns CDR1 MNHNY and CDR2 SVGAGI (reference sequence). V lost 8 bases to trimming and J lost 5 bases; unmatched junction nucleotides: 6. The CDR3 bases are TGTGCCAGCCATAGCGGGGGGCAAAACAATGAGCAGTTCTTC. Amino acid sequence: CASHSGGQNNEQFF.

The chain combines TRBV25-1 with TRBJ2-3, with D possibly matching TRBD2 (5 bases). The CDR3 is 14 residues long. Trimming left V 6 bases short and J 3 bases short, with 13 bases between. Germline V gives CDR1 MGHDK, CDR2 SYGVNS. CDR3 region: CASSREGRTDTQYF. DNA for the CDR3: TGTGCCAGCAGCCGCGAGGGTCGAACAGATACGCAGTATTTT.

This clonotype was seen a handful of times. The gene calls are TRBV4-1 and TRBJ2-3, with 8 bases identical to TRBD2. The germline CDR1 and CDR2 sequences are MGHRA and YSYEKL. This CDR3 contains 16 residues. V was pared by 0 bases and J by 3 bases, with 5 bases of the junction left unmatched. CDR3: CASSQDRGGLTDTQYF. CDR3 bases: TGCGCCAGCAGCCAAGATCGGGGGGGCTTGACAGATACGCAGTATTTT.

The CDR3 reads CASSLAHRNTEAFF. For the CDR3, the DNA is TGTGCCAGCAGCTTAGCGCACAGGAACACTGAAGCTTTCTTT. This chain links TRBV7-2 with TRBJ1-1; D gene unclear. CDR1 and CDR2 (germline): SGHTA, FQGNSA. This CDR3 is 14 amino acids long. V was trimmed by 0 bases and J by 1 base, leaving 6 bases between them.

J is TRBJ1-5 and V is TRBV6-2 or TRBV6-3; the match to TRBD1 covers 8 bases. This CDR3 spans 17 amino acids. Germline assignment: CDR1 MNHEY and CDR2 SVGEGT. The V segment lost 0 bases and the J segment 5 bases; nucleotides outside the gene matches: 9. CDR3 nucleotide sequence: TGTGCCAGCAGTTACTCGGACAGGGCGTTGTTTGATCAGCCCCAGCATTTT. Its translation: CASSYSDRALFDQPQHF.

This clonotype occurred a few times. J is TRBJ2-1 and V is TRBV19, with D perhaps TRBD1 or TRBD2 (5 bases each). Germline loops: CDR1 LNHDA, CDR2 SQIVND (reference sequence). This CDR3 contains 12 residues. The V end was cut by 10 bases, the J end by 7 bases, with 14 bases between. This chain's CDR3 is CATWQGVNEQFF. The CDR3 coding sequence is TGTGCCACCTGGCAGGGAGTGAATGAGCAGTTCTTC.

This clonotype was counted ten times or more. The chain links TRBV28 to TRBJ2-1; 7 nucleotides agree with TRBD1. In germline, CDR1 is MDHEN, CDR2 SYDVKM. The CDR3 length is 16 residues. Germline trimming cut 5 bases from V and 0 bases from J; bases unmatched to any gene: 7. CDR3 sequence: CASSKDRPSSYNEQFF. In DNA, the CDR3 is TGTGCCAGCAGTAAGGACAGGCCGAGCTCCTACAATGAGCAGTTCTTC.

This clonotype was seen more than once but under ten times. The CDR3 DNA reads as TGTGCCAGCAGGCCACTAGCGACCGGGGAGCTGTTTTTT. As protein: CASRPLATGELFF. This sequence joins TRBV12-3 or TRBV12-4 and TRBJ2-2, with TRBD2 identical over 7 bases. This CDR3 comprises 13 residues. Losses at the gene ends were 6 bases for V and 5 bases for J; bases not matched to a gene: 3.

This clonotype was recorded at least ten times. V gene TRBV4-1 combines with J gene TRBJ1-2; no reliable D call. Between the trimmed V and J ends, which lost 2 bases and 0 bases, there was a span of 7 bases. Germline V gene lookup returns CDR1 MGHRA and CDR2 YSYEKL. This CDR3 is 14 amino acids long. The CDR3 coding sequence is TGCGCCAGCAGCCAAACAGAGTCTAACTATGGCTACACCTTC. It translates to CASSQTESNYGYTF.

This clonotype occurred a few times. V and J are TRBV5-4 and TRBJ2-2; D perhaps matches TRBD2 (6 bases). V lost 4 bases and J lost 4, with 11 bases in between. This CDR3 has 14 amino acids. Germline CDR1 reads SGHNT; CDR2 reads YYREEE (reference sequence). The CDR3 bases are TGTGCCAGCAGCGGGGGGACTTTCACCGGGGAGCTGTTTTTT. It yields the protein CASSGGTFTGELFF.

This clonotype occurred a few times. This sequence joins TRBV5-1 and TRBJ2-5; D might be TRBD1 (5 bases). The V gene lost 0 bases and the J gene lost 5 bases, with 11 bases spanning the gap. CDR3 length: 14 residues. Germline V lookup: CDR1 SGHRS, CDR2 YFSETQ. The CDR3 is CASSLASGLETQYF. The CDR3 DNA follows: TGCGCCAGCAGCTTGGCCTCAGGGTTGGAGACCCAGTACTTC.

The chain joins TRBV7-9 to TRBJ2-7; a possible D gene is TRBD2 (6 bases). The CDR3 is 15 amino acids. Deletions cut 1 base from V and 2 bases from J, with 12 bases between. Germline loops: CDR1 SEHNR, CDR2 FQNEAQ (reference sequence). The CDR3: CASSLVGGRAYEQYF. CDR3 bases: TGTGCCAGCAGCTTAGTCGGGGGTCGAGCCTACGAGCAGTACTTC.

V usage is TRBV12-3 or TRBV12-4 and J usage is TRBJ2-1; the D is unclear. The V end was cut by 3 bases, the J end by 10 bases, with 7 bases between. This CDR3 spans 11 amino acids. CDR3 sequence reads: CASSFMGEQFF. Here the CDR3 DNA reads TGTGCCAGCAGTTTCATGGGGGAGCAGTTCTTC.

The rearrangement uses TRBV2 and TRBJ2-3; 9 bases agree with TRBD2. Germline CDR1 SNHLY, CDR2 FYNNEI. The CDR3 has 14 residues. J gave up 0 bases and V 8 bases, and 3 bases lay outside the gene matches. CDR3 amino acids: CASGTSGSTDTQYF. The CDR3 DNA is TGTGCCAGCGGTACTAGCGGGAGCACAGATACGCAGTATTTT.

This chain joins TRBV6-5 and TRBJ1-1; D gene unclear. V was clipped by 0 bases and J by 7 bases, with 9 bases between them. The V gene's germline CDR1 is MNHEY and CDR2 SVGAGI. This CDR3 is 13 amino acids long. The CDR3 loop reads CASSYSKQREAFF. In nucleotides, the CDR3 is TGTGCCAGCAGTTACTCGAAACAGCGTGAAGCTTTCTTT.